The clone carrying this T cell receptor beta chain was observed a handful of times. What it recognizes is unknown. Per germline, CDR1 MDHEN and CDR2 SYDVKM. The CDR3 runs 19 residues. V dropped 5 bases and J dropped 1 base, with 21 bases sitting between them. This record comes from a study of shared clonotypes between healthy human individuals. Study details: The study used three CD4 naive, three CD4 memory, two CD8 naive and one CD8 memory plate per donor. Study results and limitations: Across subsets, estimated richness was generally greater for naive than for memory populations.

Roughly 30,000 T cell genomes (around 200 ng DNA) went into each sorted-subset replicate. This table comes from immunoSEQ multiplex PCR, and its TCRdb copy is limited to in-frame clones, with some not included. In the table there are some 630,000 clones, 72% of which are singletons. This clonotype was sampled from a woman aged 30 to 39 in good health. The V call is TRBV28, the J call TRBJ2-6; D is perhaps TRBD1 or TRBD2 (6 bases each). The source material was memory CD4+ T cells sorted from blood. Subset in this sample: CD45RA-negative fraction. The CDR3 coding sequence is TGTGCCAGCAGTCGGTTAGGGGGGTTTTCCCCATCTGGGGCCAACGTCCTGACTTTC. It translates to CASSRLGGFSPSGANVLTF.